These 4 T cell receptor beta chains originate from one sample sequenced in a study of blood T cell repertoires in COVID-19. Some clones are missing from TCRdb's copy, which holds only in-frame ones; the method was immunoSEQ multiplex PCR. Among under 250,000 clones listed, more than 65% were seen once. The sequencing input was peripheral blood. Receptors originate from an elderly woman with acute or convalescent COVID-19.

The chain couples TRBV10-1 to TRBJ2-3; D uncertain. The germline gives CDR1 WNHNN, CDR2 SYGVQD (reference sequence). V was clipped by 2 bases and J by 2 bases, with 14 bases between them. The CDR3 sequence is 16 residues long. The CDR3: CASSETAPSITDTQYF. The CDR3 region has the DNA TGCGCCAGCAGTGAGACAGCTCCTTCAATCACAGATACGCAGTATTTT.

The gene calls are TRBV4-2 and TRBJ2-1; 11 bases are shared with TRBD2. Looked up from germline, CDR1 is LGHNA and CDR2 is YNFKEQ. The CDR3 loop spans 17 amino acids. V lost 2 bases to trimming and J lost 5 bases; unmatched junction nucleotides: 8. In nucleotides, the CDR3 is TGTGCCAGCAGCCAACCGACCGGGACTAGCGGCAACAATGAGCAGTTCTTC. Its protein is CASSQPTGTSGNNEQFF.

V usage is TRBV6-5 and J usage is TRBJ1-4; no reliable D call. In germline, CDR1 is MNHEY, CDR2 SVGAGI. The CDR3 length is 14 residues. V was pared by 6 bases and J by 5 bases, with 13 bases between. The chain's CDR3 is CASSNQFSNEKLFF. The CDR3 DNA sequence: TGTGCCAGCAGCAACCAGTTTAGCAATGAAAAACTGTTTTTT.

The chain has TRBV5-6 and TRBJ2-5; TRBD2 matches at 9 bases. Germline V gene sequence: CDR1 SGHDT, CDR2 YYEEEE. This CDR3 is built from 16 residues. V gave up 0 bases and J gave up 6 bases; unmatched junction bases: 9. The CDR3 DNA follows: TGTGCCAGCAGCTTGGCCCGCGGGGGGGCGGGGCAGACCCAGTACTTC. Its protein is CASSLARGGAGQTQYF.